The 20 T cell receptor beta chains below were found in one sample sequenced in a study of cytomegalovirus exposure and HLA in healthy donors. TCRdb's copy holds only in-frame clones and misses some; the assay was immunoSEQ multiplex PCR. The sample has around 140,000 clones; roughly 90% are singletons. The material sequenced was PBMCs. Receptors originate from a man aged 18 to 30 in good health and CMV-seropositive.

The table lists this clone with a few counts. The chain uses TRBV7-3 and TRBJ2-1; no definite D call. There are 12 residues in the CDR3. Per the germline V gene, CDR1 is SGHTA and CDR2 is FQGTGA. The V end lost 5 bases, the J end lost 6 bases, and 8 bases lay between the germline ends. The CDR3 nucleotides read TGTGCCAGCAGCGTCGATAGCAATGAGCAGTTCTTC. This encodes CASSVDSNEQFF.

V gene TRBV7-9 combines with J gene TRBJ2-1, with 9 bases that match TRBD2. CDR1 and CDR2 from the germline V gene are SEHNR and FQNEAQ (reference sequence). Losses at the gene ends were 3 bases for V and 8 bases for J; bases not matched to a gene: 11. The CDR3 sequence is 16 residues long. The chain's CDR3 is CASSFVKASGVYEQFF. For the CDR3, the DNA is TGTGCCAGCAGCTTTGTGAAGGCTAGCGGGGTCTATGAGCAGTTCTTC.

The CDR3 region has the DNA TGTGCCAGCAGCCCCCTCGGAGCGGGAGCATACGAGCAGTACTTC. Its protein product is CASSPLGAGAYEQYF. The chain couples TRBV5-4 to TRBJ2-7, with TRBD2 matching over 8 bases. Germline lookup yields CDR1 SGHNT and CDR2 YYREEE (reference sequence). The CDR3 covers 15 residues. The trim removed 4 bases at V and 4 bases at J, leaving 10 bases unmatched.

V usage is TRBV6-5 and J usage is TRBJ2-2, with D perhaps TRBD1 (5 bases). CDR1 and CDR2 from the germline V gene are MNHEY and SVGAGI. V was pared by 5 bases and J by 0 bases, with 10 bases between. The CDR3 has 15 amino acids. CDR3 protein: CASSRQRANTGELFF. CDR3 sequence (DNA): TGTGCCAGCAGTCGACAGCGAGCGAACACCGGGGAGCTGTTTTTT.

The rearrangement joins TRBV7-9 to TRBJ1-2; D is unclear. The CDR3 covers 11 residues. Trimming removed 7 bases at V and 5 bases at J, with 8 bases between. CDR1 and CDR2 from the germline V gene are SEHNR and FQNEAQ (reference sequence). CDR3 in amino acids: CASTSEYGYTF. DNA for the CDR3: TGTGCCAGCACCTCTGAGTATGGCTACACCTTC.

The CDR3 DNA is TGCGCCAGCAGCTTGGTAGGGACAGGGTTTCACGAGCAGTACTTC. Translation: CASSLVGTGFHEQYF. The chain couples TRBV5-1 to TRBJ2-7; TRBD1 matches at 9 bases. CDR1 and CDR2 from the germline V gene are SGHRS and YFSETQ. The CDR3 runs to 15 residues. After removal of 0 bases from V and 5 bases from J, the junction contained 6 bases not matched to a gene.

This chain joins TRBV12-5 and TRBJ2-7; 11 positions agree with TRBD2. With V trimmed by 2 bases and J by 0 bases, 3 bases remained unmatched. The CDR3 is made up of 16 amino acids. The germline gives CDR1 LGHNT, CDR2 FRNRAP. CDR3 in DNA: TGTGCTAGTGGTTTGATTACTAGCGGGGGCTCCTACGAGCAGTACTTC. It is translated as CASGLITSGGSYEQYF.

This clone was seen just once. J is TRBJ1-3 and V is TRBV9; 10 bases match TRBD1. Germline loops: CDR1 SGDLS, CDR2 YYNGEE. This CDR3 spans 17 amino acids. V shed 3 bases and J 0 bases; nucleotides not matched to a gene: 6. The CDR3 reads CASSERGTGDSGNTIYF. CDR3 sequence (DNA): TGTGCCAGCAGCGAGAGGGGGACAGGGGACTCTGGAAACACCATATATTTT.

This sequence joins TRBV2 and TRBJ1-1, with D unresolved. Trimming cost V 3 bases and J 0 bases, with 5 bases left between them. CDR3 size: 13 residues. In germline, CDR1 is SNHLY, CDR2 FYNNEI. CDR3 coding DNA: TGTGCCAGCAGTGATCTTGTGAACACTGAAGCTTTCTTT. It yields the protein CASSDLVNTEAFF.

The J gene is TRBJ2-7, the V gene TRBV7-2; D is unresolved. Germline CDR1 SGHTA, CDR2 FQGNSA. The germline V and J ends were trimmed by 1 base and 3 bases, with 7 bases remaining between them. This CDR3 has 13 residues. The CDR3 reads CASSLGAGYEQYF. CDR3 nucleotide sequence: TGTGCCAGCAGCTTAGGAGCAGGCTACGAGCAGTACTTC. The full variable domain, in which reference TRBV7-2 and TRBJ2-7 provide the parts outside the CDR3, is GAGVSQSPSNKVTEKGKDVELRCDPISGHTALYWYRQSLGQGLEFLIYFQGNSAPDKSGLPSDRFSAERTGGSVSTLTIQRTQQEDSAVYLCASSLGAGYEQYFGPGTRLTVT.

J is TRBJ2-7 and V is TRBV9, with TRBD2 identical over 10 bases. This CDR3 has 14 residues. Germline CDR1 reads SGDLS; CDR2 reads YYNGEE. V shed 0 bases and J 6 bases; nucleotides not matched to a gene: 3. DNA for the CDR3: TGTGCCAGCAGCGTAGCTAGCGGGAGCTCCGAGCAGTACTTC. Protein sequence: CASSVASGSSEQYF.

The rearrangement links TRBV5-1 to TRBJ2-5; 12 bases agree with TRBD2. Germline V gives CDR1 SGHRS, CDR2 YFSETQ. The V and J ends lost 2 bases and 5 bases, in that order; junction bases with no gene match: 10. There are 17 residues in the CDR3. The DNA for the CDR3 is TGCGCCAGCAGCTTCTGGACTAGCGGGGCGTCCGGGGAGACCCAGTACTTC. It is translated as CASSFWTSGASGETQYF.

The J gene is TRBJ2-5, the V gene TRBV18, with 7 bases identical to TRBD1. V dropped 4 bases and J dropped 5; count of bases not matched to a gene: 4. This CDR3 contains 13 residues. CDR1 is KGHSH, CDR2 LQKENI, per germline. In DNA, the CDR3 is TGTGCCAGCTCACAAACAGGGGTTGAGACCCAGTACTTC. Its protein is CASSQTGVETQYF.

This clone was seen just once. The gene calls are TRBV19 and TRBJ1-5; TRBD1 is a possible D gene (6 bases). The length of the CDR3 is 11 residues. Germline V gene lookup returns CDR1 LNHDA and CDR2 SQIVND (reference sequence). Trimming removed 5 bases from V and 11 bases from J, with 10 bases in between. The CDR3 spells CASSLRGTQHF. CDR3 nucleotides: TGTGCCAGTAGTCTCAGGGGAACCCAGCATTTT.

This sequence joins TRBV7-8 and TRBJ1-2; TRBD1 matches at 7 bases. Unmatched junction bases numbered 6, after V lost 3 bases and J lost 2 bases. The CDR3 totals 15 residues. CDR1 is SGHVS, CDR2 FQNEAQ, per germline. In DNA form, the CDR3 reads TGTGCCAGCAGCTTGGGACAGACGGTAAACTATGGCTACACCTTC. Translated, it gives CASSLGQTVNYGYTF.

This rearrangement joins TRBV9 to TRBJ2-5; D not certain. Trimming took off 0 bases at V and 4 bases at J, with 7 bases between the two ends. The CDR3 sequence is 13 residues long. CDR1 and CDR2 from the germline V gene are SGDLS and YYNGEE. CDR3 loop: CASSVGPLETQYF. The CDR3 DNA follows: TGTGCCAGCAGCGTAGGTCCCCTAGAGACCCAGTACTTC.

The rearrangement links TRBV4-1 to TRBJ1-6, with a tentative D call TRBD1 (5 bases). The CDR3 sequence is 15 residues long. CDR1 is MGHRA, CDR2 YSYEKL, per germline. V lost 0 bases, J lost 6 bases, and 9 bases lay in between. CDR3 in DNA: TGCGCCAGCAGCCAAGATCCGACAGCTAATTCACCCCTCCACTTT. This codes for CASSQDPTANSPLHF.

The gene calls are TRBV5-6 and TRBJ2-5, with D possibly being TRBD1 (6 bases). Germline V gene data show CDR1 as SGHDT and CDR2 as YYEEEE. The CDR3 has 15 residues. The V end lost 5 bases, the J end lost 0 bases, and 14 bases lay between the germline ends. The CDR3 DNA reads as TGTGCCAGCAGATCTCAGGGGCCATACCAAGAGACCCAGTACTTC. This sequence encodes CASRSQGPYQETQYF.

This chain joins TRBV27 and TRBJ1-2; D gene ambiguous. Germline V gives CDR1 MNHEY, CDR2 SMNVEV (reference sequence). The CDR3 loop spans 15 amino acids. Deletions cut 6 bases from V and 4 bases from J, with 18 bases between. CDR3: CASSPGGGNSYGYTF. The CDR3 nucleotides are TGTGCCAGCAGCCCGGGAGGAGGTAATAGCTATGGCTACACCTTC.

The chain has TRBV6-1 and TRBJ1-6; weak D call: TRBD1 (5 bases). The CDR3 consists of 14 residues. Trimming shortened V by 7 bases and J by 8 bases, and 15 bases separated the two germline ends. Germline CDR1 reads MNHNS; CDR2 reads SASEGT. CDR3 loop: CASTAGWRDSPLHF. For the CDR3, the DNA is TGTGCCAGCACGGCAGGGTGGAGAGATTCACCCCTCCACTTT.